Detailed here is one T cell receptor (beta chain). The data were taken from a study of blood T cell repertoires in COVID-19. Study as a whole: The origin of the acute and convalescent COVID-19 samples was the United States, Italy and Spain. PBMCs, B-cell-depleted T cells, or T cells were the source of the cDNA or gDNA that made up the material.

The CDR3 has 13 amino acids. J was trimmed by 2 bases and V by 8 bases; bases with no gene match: 4. Germline CDR1 and CDR2: MNHEY and SVGAGI. The authors' processing: Estimation of nucleated cell counts was performed using reference gene primer amplification. The method was immunoSEQ multiplex PCR; TCRdb's version includes in-frame clones alone and lacks a portion of them. The DNA gave D and trimming, while V, J and clone size come from that table. The sample yields around 99,000 clones, about 87% seen once. The TCR comes from a human donor in a cohort sampled during active COVID-19. The sequenced material came from peripheral blood. The chain has TRBV6-5 and TRBJ2-7; 9 bases are shared with TRBD2. The CDR3 nucleotides read TGTGCCAGCGGGCTAGCGGGGACCTACGAGCAGTACTTC. Translating gives CASGLAGTYEQYF.